This T cell receptor beta chain emerged from a study of T cell responses to AZD1222 COVID-19 vaccine. General study points: At baseline, just a handful of AZD1222 recipients tested seropositive. Clonal diversity may have been underestimated, and the donors were mostly white British, with more females than males. Distributed over spike, vaccine-associated CD4 TCRs predominated at 160-218 and 743-854.

Of note for this clone: Its antigen is undetermined.

CDR1 and CDR2 (germline): SGHNT, YYREEE (reference sequence). The CDR3 spans 15 residues. Trimming took 4 bases from V and 7 from J; bases not matched to a gene: 9. Libraries were prepared by immunoSEQ multiplex PCR; TCRdb keeps only in-frame clonotypes and omits some of them. The sample carries about 140,000 clones, 85% to 95% recorded once. The rearrangement uses TRBV5-4 and TRBJ1-2; TRBD1 matches 11 bases. This sequence was found in an adult who received the AZD1222 COVID-19 vaccine. The sequencing used peripheral blood, collected 28 days after the second AZD1222 dose. The CDR3 reads CASSPGQGGMSGYTF. CDR3 DNA: TGTGCCAGCAGCCCGGGACAGGGGGGAATGAGTGGCTACACCTTC.